This T cell receptor beta chain originates from a study of identical twins. This clonotype was counted a few times. Using its own MiXCR run on the 5' RACE reads, TCRdb lists one record per CDR3 protein. The repertoire holds more than 400,000 distinct CDR3 sequences, with nearly 15% as singletons. The same sample was also studied in work on yellow fever vaccine responses in identical twins.

The receptor's source is a woman aged 18-29 years in good health. The sequencing input was CD4+ T cells sorted from blood.

CDR3 residues: CASSLGSLTEAFF. The CDR3 DNA reads TGTGCCAGCAGCTTGGGTAGTCTCACTGAAGCTTTCTTT. The chain recombines TRBV5-5 with TRBJ1-1; no clear D. Germline V lookup: CDR1 SGHKS, CDR2 YYEKEE (reference sequence). The CDR3 has 13 residues. Deletions cut 0 bases from V and 4 bases from J, with 7 bases between.